Described below is a single T cell receptor (beta chain) sequence and its context. Clones were read by immunoSEQ multiplex PCR, and TCRdb kept only the in-frame ones, dropping some. The sample has over 120,000 clones; about 80% are singletons. The sample belongs to a study of blood T cell repertoires in COVID-19. Across the study: Specimens from acute and convalescent COVID-19 originated in the United States, Italy and Spain. The cDNA or gDNA used as material had been derived from T cells, B-cell-depleted T cells, or PBMCs.

Germline V gene lookup returns CDR1 SGHRS and CDR2 YFSETQ. Unmatched junction bases numbered 3, after V lost 2 bases and J lost 6 bases. The CDR3 is made up of 14 amino acids. The chain couples TRBV5-1 to TRBJ2-1; 9 nucleotides agree with TRBD1. This receptor was obtained from an older man who had recovered from COVID-19. Sequencing was carried out using peripheral blood. For the CDR3, the DNA is TGCGCCAGCAGCTTTGGGACAGGGTTCAATGAGCAGTTCTTC. Protein: CASSFGTGFNEQFF.